These 7 T cell receptor beta chains were all obtained from the same sample, sequenced in a study of early T cells in non-severe SARS-CoV-2 infection. From the 5' RACE reads, TCRdb called clonotypes with MiXCR, one entry per CDR3 protein. The sample records under 70,000 distinct CDR3 sequences, roughly 11% being singletons. Sequenced sample: whole blood. These receptors all stem from an adult who was a healthcare worker with PCR-confirmed SARS-CoV-2 infection or an uninfected control (not recorded which).

Ten or more counts support this clonotype. The rearrangement links TRBV7-6 to TRBJ2-7; either TRBD1 or TRBD2 may fit D (5 bases each). The CDR3 totals 13 residues. The V gene's germline CDR1 is SGHVS and CDR2 FNYEAQ. The V and J ends lost 1 base and 6 bases respectively, with 10 bases between them. This CDR3 is CASSLGGSGEQYF. For the CDR3, the DNA is TGTGCCAGCAGCTTAGGGGGGTCAGGCGAGCAGTACTTC.

This clonotype was recorded at least ten times. The chain uses TRBV20-1 and TRBJ2-7, with D perhaps matching TRBD2 (5 bases). Germline V gene sequence: CDR1 DFQATT, CDR2 SNEGSKA (reference sequence). This CDR3 contains 14 residues. V was clipped by 8 bases and J by 1 base, with 18 bases between them. The CDR3 sequence: CSKLEQEVSYEQYF. The CDR3, as DNA: TGCAGTAAGCTCGAGCAGGAGGTTTCCTACGAGCAGTACTTC.

By sample share, this clonotype is medium-sized. V and J are TRBV6-2 or TRBV6-3 and TRBJ2-3; no clear D gene. With 5 bases removed from V and 3 bases from J, the gap between germline ends came to 9 bases. This CDR3 spans 13 amino acids. Germline CDR1 and CDR2: MNHEY and SVGEGT. As DNA, the CDR3 is TGTGCCAGCAGTCTCACGGAAACAGATACGCAGTATTTT. This codes for CASSLTETDTQYF.

There are many counts of this clonotype. This chain uses TRBV7-2 with TRBJ2-5; TRBD2 agrees at 10 bases. The germline V gene has CDR1 SGHTA and CDR2 FQGNSA. The CDR3 spans 19 residues. Trimming at V came to 5 bases and at J to 0 bases, leaving 15 bases not matched to a gene. CDR3 region: CASSKPRLAGALYQETQYF. The DNA for the CDR3 is TGTGCCAGCAGCAAACCCCGGCTAGCGGGGGCCCTGTACCAAGAGACCCAGTACTTC.

This clonotype showed up just a few times. V is TRBV29-1 and J is TRBJ2-5; 7 positions agree with TRBD1. The CDR3 has 15 residues. V shed 5 bases, J shed 3 bases, and the junction held 12 bases outside the gene matches. CDR1 is SQVTM and CDR2 is ANQGSEA in the germline V gene. The CDR3 is CSVQFPGTAEETQYF. CDR3 DNA: TGCAGCGTTCAATTTCCCGGGACAGCAGAAGAGACCCAGTACTTC.

This clonotype appeared a few times. This chain links TRBV3-1 with TRBJ1-1; D is uncertain. The germline V gene encodes CDR1 LGHDT and CDR2 YNNKEL (reference sequence). The CDR3 runs to 12 residues. V lost 3 bases and J 11 bases, leaving 13 bases between the germline ends. In DNA, the CDR3 is TGTGCCAGCAGCCAGGGTACAAATTCCGCTTTCTTT. Its protein is CASSQGTNSAFF.

The chain employs TRBV3-1 and TRBJ1-2, with 7 nucleotides matching TRBD1. V shed 5 bases, J shed 3 bases, and the junction held 6 bases outside the gene matches. This CDR3 is 14 amino acids long. Looked up from germline, CDR1 is LGHDT and CDR2 is YNNKEL (reference sequence). The CDR3 reads CASSNQGVDYGYTF. The CDR3 DNA sequence: TGTGCCAGCAGCAACCAGGGGGTCGACTATGGCTACACCTTC.